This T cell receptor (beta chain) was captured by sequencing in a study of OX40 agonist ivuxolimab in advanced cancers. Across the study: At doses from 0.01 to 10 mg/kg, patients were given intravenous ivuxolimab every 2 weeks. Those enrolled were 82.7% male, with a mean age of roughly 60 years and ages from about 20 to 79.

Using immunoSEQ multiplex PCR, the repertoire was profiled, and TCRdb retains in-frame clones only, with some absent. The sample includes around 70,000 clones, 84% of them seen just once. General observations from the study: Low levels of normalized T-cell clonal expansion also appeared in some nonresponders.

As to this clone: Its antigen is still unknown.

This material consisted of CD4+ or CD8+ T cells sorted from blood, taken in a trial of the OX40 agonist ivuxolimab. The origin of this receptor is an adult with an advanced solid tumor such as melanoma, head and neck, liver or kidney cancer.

In nucleotides, the CDR3 is TGCGCCAGCAGGGCAGGACAGGACCGATATTCACCCCTCCACTTT. Protein product: CASRAGQDRYSPLHF. V is TRBV4-3 and J is TRBJ1-6, with 7 bases fitting TRBD1. The CDR3 sequence is 15 residues long. CDR1 is LGHNA, CDR2 YSLEER, per germline. V shed 6 bases and J 8 bases; nucleotides not matched to a gene: 10.